One and the same sample provided the 14 T cell receptor beta chains below, sequenced in a study of blood T cells in healthy people across ages. Sample-barcoded 5' priming and a J-beta primer mix drove a second PCR of 7 to 11 cycles. Each CDR3 protein is one row after TCRdb ran MiXCR on the 5' RACE reads. The table lists about 1.8 million distinct CDR3 sequences, around half of them singletons. Sequenced sample: blood. These receptor sequences come from a woman in her forties in good health.

The chain links TRBV3-1 to TRBJ2-1, with D tentatively TRBD2 (6 bases). Germline-derived CDR1 and CDR2 are LGHDT and YNNKEL (reference sequence). The CDR3 loop spans 14 amino acids. Trimming pared 2 bases from V and 8 bases from J, leaving 13 bases between. The CDR3 reads CASSQRGLVDEQFF. The CDR3, as DNA: TGTGCCAGCAGCCAACGGGGGTTGGTCGATGAGCAGTTCTTC.

This clonotype was seen only a few times. The V gene is TRBV6-5, the J gene TRBJ2-4; possibly TRBD1 or TRBD2 for D (5 bases each). CDR3 length equals 12 residues. Germline V lookup: CDR1 MNHEY, CDR2 SVGAGI. CDR3 coding DNA: TGTGCGACGAAGGCAGGGAGAAACATTCAGTACTTC. Amino acids: CATKAGRNIQYF.

The chain has TRBV15 and TRBJ2-7; 10 bases are shared with TRBD2. The V gene's germline CDR1 is LNHNV and CDR2 YYDKDF (reference sequence). The CDR3 is 18 residues long. Trimming cost V 3 bases and J 7 bases; bases outside gene matches: 18. DNA of the CDR3: TGTGCCACCAGCAGGGAGGGGCTACTAGCGGGGCGTTTGGATGAGCAGTACTTC. Translation: CATSREGLLAGRLDEQYF.

Written as DNA, the CDR3 is TGTGCCAGCAGTGAAGCGGGCTCCCAACGCACAGATACGCAGTATTTT. Its protein product is CASSEAGSQRTDTQYF. This sequence joins TRBV2 and TRBJ2-3; no clear D gene. There are 16 residues in the CDR3. CDR1 and CDR2 (germline): SNHLY, FYNNEI. Trimming pared 0 bases from V and 1 base from J, leaving 11 bases between.

The chain combines TRBV20-1 with TRBJ2-5, with D maybe TRBD2 (5 bases). Germline V gene sequence: CDR1 DFQATT, CDR2 SNEGSKA (reference sequence). The CDR3 runs to 16 residues. V was clipped by 0 bases and J by 2 bases, with 16 bases between them. CDR3 sequence (DNA): TGCAGTGCTAGAGATTCTCAGCGGAACCTGCAAGAGACCCAGTACTTC. Its protein is CSARDSQRNLQETQYF.

This rearrangement joins TRBV4-3 to TRBJ1-2, with D uncertain. The CDR3 sequence is 15 residues long. In germline, CDR1 is LGHNA, CDR2 YSLEER. Trimming removed 1 base from V and 1 base from J, with 10 bases in between. CDR3 bases: TGCGCCAGCAGCCAAGCCGGACCATTTAACTATGGCTACACCTTC. Translation gives CASSQAGPFNYGYTF.

This clonotype was detected only a few times. This rearrangement joins TRBV7-9 to TRBJ1-2, with 8 bases fitting TRBD1. The ends lost 1 base at V and 8 bases at J; junction bases unmatched: 6. Looked up from germline, CDR1 is SEHNR and CDR2 is FQNEAQ (reference sequence). This CDR3 region has 14 residues. This CDR3 reads CASSLVSDRDGYTF. The CDR3 nucleotides read TGTGCCAGCAGCTTAGTGTCGGACAGGGACGGCTACACCTTC. Complete variable domain (other parts from reference TRBV7-9 and TRBJ1-2): DTGVSQNPRHKITKRGQNVTFRCDPISEHNRLYWYRQTLGQGPEFLTYFQNEAQLEKSRLLSDRFSAERPKGSFSTLEIQRTEQGDSAMYLCASSLVSDRDGYTFGSGTRLTVV.

The chain combines TRBV6-1 with TRBJ2-2, with 11 bases that match TRBD2. The CDR3 has 18 amino acids. CDR1 is MNHNS and CDR2 is SASEGT in the germline V gene. Trimming cost V 10 bases and J 1 base; bases outside gene matches: 14. CDR3 DNA: TGTGCCACCTCGTCTCAACCAACTAGCGGGAGGAACACCGGGGAGCTGTTTTTT. It specifies CATSSQPTSGRNTGELFF.

Only one count was recorded for this clonotype. The J gene is TRBJ1-5, the V gene TRBV6-2 or TRBV6-3; perhaps TRBD1 as D (5 bases). The germline V gene has CDR1 MNHEY and CDR2 SVGEGT. This CDR3 spans 17 amino acids. V lost 5 bases and J lost 0, with 17 bases in between. For the CDR3, the DNA is TGTGCCAGCAGTCCACCGGCGGGGACGGCTAGCAATCAGCCCCAGCATTTT. Amino acids: CASSPPAGTASNQPQHF.

The genes are TRBV9 and TRBJ2-1; 7 bases agree with TRBD1. The CDR3 runs 15 residues. The J segment lost 9 bases and the V segment lost 1 base, leaving 10 bases of the junction unmatched. Germline CDR1 and CDR2: SGDLS and YYNGEE. The chain's CDR3 is CASSVMGTGEFEQFF. CDR3 in DNA: TGTGCCAGCAGCGTAATGGGCACAGGGGAATTTGAGCAGTTCTTC.

The chain joins TRBV5-1 to TRBJ2-1; 8 positions agree with TRBD2. The CDR3 consists of 16 residues. In germline, CDR1 is SGHRS, CDR2 YFSETQ. V lost 4 bases, J lost 4 bases, and 10 bases stayed unmatched. The CDR3 nucleotides are TGCGCCAGCAGCGGAGGGCTAGCGGGCGGTTACAATGAGCAGTTCTTC. The encoded protein is CASSGGLAGGYNEQFF. The full variable domain, in which reference TRBV5-1 and TRBJ2-1 provide the parts outside the CDR3, is KAGVTQTPRYLIKTRGQQVTLSCSPISGHRSVSWYQQTPGQGLQFLFEYFSETQRNKGNFPGRFSGRQFSNSRSEMNVSTLELGDSALYLCASSGGLAGGYNEQFFGPGTRLTVL.

The chain joins TRBV2 to TRBJ2-4; D possibly corresponds to TRBD2 (7 bases). The J call may be in error: the DNA end matches TRBJ2-7 better. Germline V CDR1 and CDR2: SNHLY, FYNNEI. The CDR3 is made up of 13 amino acids. CDR3 bases: TGTGCCAGTACGGAGGGGGGGCCATACGAGCAGTACTTC. Encoded protein: CASTEGGPYEQYF.

The chain combines TRBV6-1 with TRBJ2-3; a possible D gene is TRBD2 (6 bases). V was trimmed by 5 bases and J by 6 bases, leaving 12 bases between them. CDR1 and CDR2 (germline): MNHNS, SASEGT. The CDR3 is made up of 13 amino acids. CDR3 sequence (DNA): TGTGCCAGCAGTCCGTCGGGGGTTGATACGCAGTATTTT. This sequence encodes CASSPSGVDTQYF.

In this sample, this clonotype turned up a few times. The chain combines TRBV6-2 or TRBV6-3 with TRBJ2-5, with D perhaps assigned TRBD1 or TRBD2 (5 bases each). CDR3 size: 13 residues. The germline gives CDR1 MNHEY, CDR2 SVGEGT. Trimming cost V 5 bases and J 4 bases, with 11 bases left between them. For the CDR3, the DNA is TGTGCCAGCAGTCGGGGACGGATAGAGACCCAGTACTTC. It specifies CASSRGRIETQYF.